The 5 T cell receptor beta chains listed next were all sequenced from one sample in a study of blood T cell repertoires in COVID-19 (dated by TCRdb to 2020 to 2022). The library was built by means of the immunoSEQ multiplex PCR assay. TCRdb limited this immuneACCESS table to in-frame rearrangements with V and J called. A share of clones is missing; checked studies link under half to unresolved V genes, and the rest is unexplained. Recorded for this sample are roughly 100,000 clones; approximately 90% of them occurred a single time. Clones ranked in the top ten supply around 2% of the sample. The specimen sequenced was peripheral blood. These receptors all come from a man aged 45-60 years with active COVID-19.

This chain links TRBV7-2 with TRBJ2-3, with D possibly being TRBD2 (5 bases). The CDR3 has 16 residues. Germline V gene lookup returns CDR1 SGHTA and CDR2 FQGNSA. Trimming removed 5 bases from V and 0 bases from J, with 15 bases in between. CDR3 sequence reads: CASSGYRGTSTDTQYF. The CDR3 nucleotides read TGTGCCAGCAGCGGCTACCGGGGAACTAGCACAGATACGCAGTATTTT.

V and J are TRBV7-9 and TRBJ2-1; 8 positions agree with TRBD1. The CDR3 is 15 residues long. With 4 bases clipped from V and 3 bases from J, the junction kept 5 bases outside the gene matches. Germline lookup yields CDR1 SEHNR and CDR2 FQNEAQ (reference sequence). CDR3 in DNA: TGTGCCAGCAGCTCGGGACAGGTCTTCTACAATGAGCAGTTCTTC. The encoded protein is CASSSGQVFYNEQFF.

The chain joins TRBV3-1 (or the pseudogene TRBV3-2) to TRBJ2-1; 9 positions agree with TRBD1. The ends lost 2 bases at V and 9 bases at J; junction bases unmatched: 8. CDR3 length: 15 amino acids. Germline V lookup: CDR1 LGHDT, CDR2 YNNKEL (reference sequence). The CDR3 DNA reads TGTGCCAGCAGCCAACAGGGACAGGGCGGGGGTGAGCAGTTCTTC. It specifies CASSQQGQGGGEQFF.

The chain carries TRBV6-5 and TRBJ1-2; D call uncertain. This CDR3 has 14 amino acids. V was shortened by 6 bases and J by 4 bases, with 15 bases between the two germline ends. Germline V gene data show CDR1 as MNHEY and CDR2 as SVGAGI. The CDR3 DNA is TGTGCCAGCAGCTCCGTCTCGGGTAGCTATGGCTACACCTTC. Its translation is CASSSVSGSYGYTF.

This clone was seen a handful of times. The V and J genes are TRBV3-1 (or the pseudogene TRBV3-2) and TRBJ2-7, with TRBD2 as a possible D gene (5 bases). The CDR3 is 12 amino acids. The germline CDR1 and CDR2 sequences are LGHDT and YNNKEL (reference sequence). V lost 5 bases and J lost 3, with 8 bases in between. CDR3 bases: TGTGCCAGCAGCTTCCGGGGCTACGAGCAGTACTTC. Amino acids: CASSFRGYEQYF.